This T cell receptor (beta chain) was sequenced for a study of blood T cell repertoires in COVID-19. J lost 2 bases, V lost 5 bases, and 11 bases had no gene match. The CDR3 runs to 16 residues. Germline V gene data show CDR1 as LNHDA and CDR2 as SQIVND (reference sequence). Measured with immunoSEQ multiplex PCR; TCRdb has only the in-frame clones, and not every one. The data hold approximately 150,000 clones, with 65% to 90% observed a single time. Specimen: peripheral blood. V and J are TRBV19 and TRBJ1-2; 7 bases agree with TRBD1. This TCR was recovered from a man aged 55 to 69 with active or convalescent COVID-19. CDR3 amino acids: CASSWSYGTVNYGYTF. DNA for the CDR3: TGTGCCAGTAGTTGGAGCTACGGGACAGTAAACTATGGCTACACCTTC.